One sample yielded the 23 T cell receptor beta chains listed below, sequenced in a study of T cells after yellow fever vaccination. Using its own MiXCR run on the 5' RACE reads, TCRdb lists one record per CDR3 protein. The sample lists fewer than 500,000 distinct CDR3 sequences; roughly a sixth were seen once. Sample: PBMCs, taken before the yellow fever booster vaccination. These receptors were collected from a man between 18 and 35 years old who received the YFV17D yellow fever vaccine.

The chain links TRBV11-2 to TRBJ2-7; D might be TRBD1 (6 bases). The germline V and J ends were trimmed by 0 bases and 7 bases, with 22 bases remaining between them. Germline values: CDR1 SGHAT, CDR2 FQNNGV. CDR3 length equals 17 residues. CDR3 protein: CASSLDLPTGYLSEQYV. The CDR3 DNA sequence: TGTGCCAGCAGCTTAGATCTCCCGACAGGTTACCTTTCTGAGCAGTACGTC.

This clonotype has just a few counts. This chain joins TRBV6-1 and TRBJ2-3, with 9 bases identical to TRBD1. CDR1 is MNHNS and CDR2 is SASEGT in the germline V gene. After removal of 0 bases from V and 3 bases from J, the junction contained 4 bases not matched to a gene. This CDR3 is 16 amino acids long. This chain's CDR3 is CASSEASGTGTDTQYF. The CDR3, as DNA: TGTGCCAGCAGTGAAGCTTCCGGGACAGGGACAGATACGCAGTATTTT.

The chain links TRBV7-6 to TRBJ1-2, with a possible D match to TRBD1 (6 bases). V lost 5 bases, J lost 5 bases, and 12 bases lay in between. The CDR3 loop spans 13 amino acids. Germline CDR1 and CDR2: SGHVS and FNYEAQ. CDR3 loop: CASSGGPWYGYTF. The DNA for the CDR3 is TGTGCCAGCAGCGGGGGGCCTTGGTATGGCTACACCTTC.

V gene TRBV5-1 combines with J gene TRBJ2-5; 7 bases are shared with TRBD2. CDR1 is SGHRS and CDR2 is YFSETQ in the germline V gene. This CDR3 is 14 amino acids long. V lost 0 bases and J lost 4; bases outside the gene matches: 3. The CDR3 nucleotides read TGCGCCAGCAGCTTGGGGGACTACCCAGAGACCCAGTACTTC. Translating it yields CASSLGDYPETQYF.

The V and J genes are TRBV19 and TRBJ2-3; no clear D. The CDR3 totals 15 residues. V dropped 4 bases and J dropped 2 bases, with 13 bases sitting between them. Germline V CDR1 and CDR2: LNHDA, SQIVND (reference sequence). CDR3 in amino acids: CASSKPGSPTDTQYF. The CDR3 DNA sequence: TGTGCCAGTAGTAAGCCCGGGTCTCCCACAGATACGCAGTATTTT.

This sequence joins TRBV5-6 and TRBJ1-1, with 8 bases matching TRBD1. Germline CDR1 SGHDT, CDR2 YYEEEE. The ends lost 2 bases at V and 2 bases at J; junction bases unmatched: 2. This CDR3 is built from 14 residues. The CDR3 reads CASSFGTGNTEAFF. The DNA for the CDR3 is TGTGCCAGCAGCTTCGGGACAGGAAACACTGAAGCTTTCTTT.

This clonotype was counted a few times. In DNA, the CDR3 is TGTGCCAGCACCGAAAACTACAGGGGCTTCTTGGATACGCAGTATTTT. Encoded protein: CASTENYRGFLDTQYF. This sequence joins TRBV5-6 and TRBJ2-3; TRBD1 matches 7 bases. Germline CDR1 and CDR2: SGHDT and YYEEEE. The CDR3 spans 16 residues. The ends lost 6 bases at V and 6 bases at J; junction bases unmatched: 16.

This clonotype was seen many times. This chain joins TRBV4-3 and TRBJ2-7; 7 nucleotides align to TRBD2. With 0 bases clipped from V and 3 bases from J, the junction kept 5 bases outside the gene matches. The CDR3 runs 15 residues. Germline CDR1 reads LGHNA; CDR2 reads YSLEER. The CDR3 loop reads CASSQDASGGYEQYF. CDR3 DNA: TGCGCCAGCAGCCAAGATGCTAGCGGAGGCTACGAGCAGTACTTC.

The chain has TRBV20-1 and TRBJ2-1, with 8 bases aligning to TRBD2. The V gene end was trimmed by 1 base and the J gene end by 7 bases; junction bases not matched to a gene: 0. From germline, CDR1 is DFQATT and CDR2 SNEGSKA (reference sequence). This CDR3 contains 12 residues. The CDR3 nucleotides are TGCAGTGCTAGAGCGGGGGGGAATGAGCAGTTCTTC. Translating it yields CSARAGGNEQFF.

The rearrangement uses TRBV5-1 and TRBJ2-1, with 9 bases fitting TRBD2. Germline CDR1 is SGHRS and CDR2 is YFSETQ. V trimming: 4 bases; J trimming: 8 bases; junction bases outside the gene matches: 13. CDR3 size: 16 residues. CDR3 nucleotide sequence: TGCGCCAGCAGCCCGGGGCGCGGGGGGGCATACGATGAGCAGTTCTTC. It translates to CASSPGRGGAYDEQFF.

Only a few counts were recorded for this clonotype. The chain links TRBV20-1 to TRBJ1-5, with 10 nucleotides matching TRBD1. Trimming took 1 base from V and 3 from J; bases not matched to a gene: 12. There are 18 residues in the CDR3. Germline V gene sequence: CDR1 DFQATT, CDR2 SNEGSKA (reference sequence). The CDR3 protein is CSARGGQGGSGINQPQHF. The CDR3 DNA reads TGCAGTGCTAGAGGTGGACAGGGGGGAAGCGGGATCAATCAGCCCCAGCATTTT.

CDR3 bases: TGTGCCAGCAGTTACGGGGACCCCGAGCAGTTCTTC. Protein: CASSYGDPEQFF. J is TRBJ2-1 and V is TRBV6-2 or TRBV6-3; D possibly uses TRBD1 or TRBD2 (5 bases each). V lost 2 bases to trimming and J lost 10 bases, with 9 bases between them. Germline assignment: CDR1 MNHEY and CDR2 SVGEGT. The CDR3 extends over 12 amino acids.

V and J are TRBV6-5 and TRBJ1-6; tentative D call: TRBD1 (6 bases). CDR1 and CDR2 (germline): MNHEY, SVGAGI. The CDR3 consists of 15 residues. Between the trimmed V and J ends, which lost 0 bases and 7 bases, there was a span of 10 bases. The CDR3 sequence is CASSYSKGGNSPLHF. The CDR3 DNA is TGTGCCAGCAGTTACTCGAAGGGGGGAAATTCACCCCTCCACTTT.

V is TRBV10-2 and J is TRBJ2-1; D is undetermined. Germline V gives CDR1 WSHSY, CDR2 SAAADI. Trimming pared 6 bases from V and 2 bases from J, leaving 11 bases between. The CDR3 has 14 residues. CDR3 bases: TGCGCCAGCAGCCCCTTAGTGGCCTACAATGAGCAGTTCTTC. Encoded protein: CASSPLVAYNEQFF.

This clonotype was counted between two and nine times. The chain recombines TRBV18 with TRBJ2-1; TRBD2 matches 10 bases. Trimming at V came to 0 bases and at J to 0 bases, leaving 5 bases not matched to a gene. The CDR3 runs 18 residues. Germline-derived CDR1 and CDR2 are KGHSH and LQKENI. CDR3 sequence reads: CASSPPLAGESSYNEQFF. The CDR3 DNA reads TGTGCCAGCTCACCACCGCTAGCGGGGGAAAGCTCCTACAATGAGCAGTTCTTC.

In DNA, the CDR3 is TGCGCCAGTAAGAGAGACAGGGGCTACGAGCAGTACTTC. Residues: CASKRDRGYEQYF. The V and J genes are TRBV5-1 and TRBJ2-7; 8 bases fit TRBD1. This CDR3 has 13 residues. CDR1 SGHRS and CDR2 YFSETQ come from the germline V gene. Trimming at V came to 8 bases and at J to 3 bases, leaving 7 bases not matched to a gene.

V gene TRBV20-1 combines with J gene TRBJ1-4; D is uncertain. V lost 5 bases to trimming and J lost 4 bases, with 14 bases between them. This CDR3 contains 14 residues. The germline gives CDR1 DFQATT, CDR2 SNEGSKA (reference sequence). CDR3 sequence: CSAPRIGFNEKLFF. For the CDR3, the DNA is TGCAGTGCTCCCCGAATAGGGTTTAATGAAAAACTGTTTTTT.

This clonotype turned up a few times. The chain links TRBV20-1 to TRBJ1-2; no reliable D call. This CDR3 contains 18 residues. Trimming took off 0 bases at V and 2 bases at J, with 22 bases between the two ends. Germline V gene sequence: CDR1 DFQATT, CDR2 SNEGSKA (reference sequence). CDR3 region: CSARDSQTLLDGNYGYTF. For the CDR3, the DNA is TGCAGTGCTAGAGATTCCCAGACTCTCCTTGATGGGAACTATGGCTACACCTTC.

The CDR3 DNA is TGTGCCACCAGTGATCCCCGTAGCGGGGCTGAAAACATTCAGTACTTC. Encoded protein: CATSDPRSGAENIQYF. This chain connects TRBV24-1 to TRBJ2-4; 8 nucleotides agree with TRBD2. The CDR3 spans 16 residues. After removal of 3 bases from V and 5 bases from J, the junction contained 8 bases not matched to a gene. Germline lookup yields CDR1 KGHDR and CDR2 SFDVKD.

This clonotype was detected a few times. J is TRBJ2-1 and V is TRBV9, with D maybe TRBD2 (6 bases). Germline CDR1 and CDR2: SGDLS and YYNGEE. This CDR3 comprises 14 residues. V gave up 4 bases and J gave up 7 bases, with 15 bases separating them. The CDR3 loop reads CASSPLWGRNEQFF. The CDR3 DNA reads as TGTGCCAGCAGCCCCCTTTGGGGGAGGAATGAGCAGTTCTTC.

This chain connects TRBV12-3 or TRBV12-4 to TRBJ1-2; D unclear. Between the trimmed V and J ends, which lost 7 bases and 4 bases, there was a span of 13 bases. The CDR3 runs to 13 residues. CDR3 region: CASTNERVYGYTF. CDR3 bases: TGTGCCAGCACTAATGAGAGGGTCTATGGCTACACCTTC.

This clonotype was detected only a few times. The rearrangement links TRBV20-1 to TRBJ2-1, with D perhaps matching TRBD2 (6 bases). Per the germline V gene, CDR1 is DFQATT and CDR2 is SNEGSKA (reference sequence). Deletions cut 2 bases from V and 0 bases from J, with 14 bases between. The CDR3 is 16 amino acids. The CDR3 nucleotides read TGCAGTGCTAGATCATTCGCGGGGAGCTCCTACAATGAGCAGTTCTTC. As protein: CSARSFAGSSYNEQFF.

This clonotype has a count of ten or more. The rearrangement uses TRBV7-7 and TRBJ2-2; possible D gene TRBD2, 6 bases. V dropped 1 base and J dropped 0 bases, with 9 bases sitting between them. The CDR3 extends over 16 amino acids. Germline lookup yields CDR1 SSHAT and CDR2 FNYEAQ (reference sequence). The CDR3 nucleotides read TGTGCCAGCAGCTTAGTGGGGGGACCGAACACCGGGGAGCTGTTTTTT. The encoded protein is CASSLVGGPNTGELFF.